The 32 T cell receptor beta chains in this list originate from one sample, sequenced in a study of T-cell reconstitution after alpha-beta-depleted transplantation in children. Unique molecular identifiers were used in preparing the TCRbeta library. TCRdb redid the calling of the PCR reads with MiXCR, one entry per CDR3 protein. The sample consists of hundreds of thousands of distinct CDR3 sequences, roughly 24% of them appearing once. The material sequenced was PBMCs, mostly from graft donor cells, taken 360 days after TCRalphabeta/CD19-depleted stem cell transplant. Receptors were obtained from a boy younger than two who had a stem cell transplant for acute myeloid leukemia, so the T cells may come from the graft donor.

J is TRBJ2-6 and V is TRBV6-2 or TRBV6-3, with a tentative D call TRBD2 (5 bases). Trimming cost V 4 bases and J 2 bases, with 9 bases left between them. This CDR3 is built from 15 residues. Germline V CDR1 and CDR2: MNHEY, SVGEGT. The CDR3 reads CASSSSGTGANVLTF. CDR3 nucleotides: TGTGCCAGCAGTTCGAGCGGAACTGGGGCCAACGTCCTGACTTTC.

V and J are TRBV4-1 and TRBJ2-1, with D possibly being TRBD1 (6 bases). The V end lost 1 base, the J end lost 4 bases, and 11 bases lay between the germline ends. The CDR3 contains 15 residues. CDR1 and CDR2 from the germline V gene are MGHRA and YSYEKL. Here the CDR3 reads CASSQAQGPYNEQFF. CDR3 in DNA: TGCGCCAGCAGCCAAGCACAGGGTCCGTACAATGAGCAGTTCTTC.

In its sample, this clonotype was seen many times. The chain carries TRBV7-9 and TRBJ2-1; TRBD2 might be the D (5 bases). Germline CDR1 is SEHNR and CDR2 is FQNEAQ (reference sequence). The CDR3 sequence is 12 residues long. Trimming pared 5 bases from V and 10 bases from J, leaving 12 bases between. CDR3 protein: CASSRARGEQFF. The CDR3 coding sequence is TGTGCCAGCAGCCGGGCGCGAGGGGAGCAGTTCTTC.

This clonotype was detected a few times. V usage is TRBV28 and J usage is TRBJ2-7; weak D call: TRBD1 (6 bases). The CDR3 is 13 residues long. V was clipped by 5 bases and J by 3 bases, with 11 bases between them. Per germline, CDR1 MDHEN and CDR2 SYDVKM. CDR3 amino acids: CASSLRTDYEQYV. The CDR3 DNA reads as TGTGCCAGCAGTCTCCGGACAGACTACGAGCAGTACGTC.

The J gene is TRBJ2-3, the V gene TRBV6-1; TRBD1 matches at 7 bases. In germline, CDR1 is MNHNS, CDR2 SASEGT. V gave up 5 bases and J gave up 3 bases; unmatched junction bases: 8. This CDR3 is 15 amino acids long. CDR3 bases: TGTGCCAGCAGTAGGGACAGAGTTGGGACAGATACGCAGTATTTT. Translating it yields CASSRDRVGTDTQYF.

V and J are TRBV5-1 and TRBJ2-3; the match to TRBD2 covers 9 bases. Looked up from germline, CDR1 is SGHRS and CDR2 is YFSETQ. The CDR3 consists of 14 residues. The V gene end was trimmed by 5 bases and the J gene end by 3 bases; junction bases not matched to a gene: 4. The CDR3, as DNA: TGCGCCAGCAGGCCAGCGGGGGGAACAGATACGCAGTATTTT. Its protein is CASRPAGGTDTQYF.

There are many counts of this clonotype. The chain couples TRBV15 to TRBJ2-5; 12 nucleotides line up with TRBD2. Germline CDR1 LNHNV, CDR2 YYDKDF (reference sequence). Losses at the gene ends were 1 base for V and 3 bases for J; bases not matched to a gene: 9. The CDR3 extends over 18 amino acids. The CDR3 DNA reads TGTGCCACCAGCAGAGTCTTGTTCCTAGCGGGGGGGAAAGAGACCCAGTACTTC. Protein: CATSRVLFLAGGKETQYF.

This clonotype was seen ten or more times. This sequence joins TRBV14 and TRBJ1-5, with no clear D. Trimming removed 0 bases from V and 7 bases from J, with 25 bases in between. CDR1 is SGHDN and CDR2 is FVKESK in the germline V gene. This CDR3 region has 19 residues. The CDR3 nucleotides read TGTGCCAGCAGCCAAGATCTACGCAGCAATAATGCGAGTAAACAGCCCCAGCATTTT. Amino acids: CASSQDLRSNNASKQPQHF.

Notes on this clonotype: This may stem from a read error, because a much larger clone lies one nucleotide away. The chain joins TRBV7-2 to TRBJ2-7, with 14 nucleotides matching TRBD2. Germline loops: CDR1 SGHTA, CDR2 FQGNSA. This CDR3 is built from 15 residues. V lost 2 bases and J lost 7; bases outside the gene matches: 4. CDR3 bases: TGTGCCAGCAGCTTATGGGGACTAGCGGGGGATGAGCAGTACTTC. It encodes CASSLWGLAGDEQYF.

The rearrangement links TRBV6-1 to TRBJ2-7; the D gene is possibly TRBD1 (6 bases). CDR1 MNHNS and CDR2 SASEGT come from the germline V gene. The CDR3 contains 13 residues. The germline V and J ends were trimmed by 6 bases and 2 bases, with 11 bases remaining between them. In nucleotides, the CDR3 is TGTGCCAGCAGAAGGGACACCCCCTACGAGCAGTACGTC. It is translated as CASRRDTPYEQYV.

This clonotype was found many times. This chain uses TRBV12-3 or TRBV12-4 with TRBJ2-3, with D tentatively TRBD1 (5 bases). The CDR3 has 13 residues. Trimming cost V 7 bases and J 2 bases, with 10 bases left between them. The CDR3 here is CASNKGITDTQYF. The CDR3 DNA reads TGTGCCAGCAATAAGGGGATCACAGATACGCAGTATTTT.

This clonotype was counted at least ten times. The chain uses TRBV5-1 and TRBJ1-1, with D perhaps TRBD1 (6 bases). Between the trimmed V and J ends, which lost 4 bases and 11 bases, there was a span of 21 bases. This CDR3 has 14 residues. Germline loops: CDR1 SGHRS, CDR2 YFSETQ. The CDR3 region is CASSPPVAQGTAFF. For the CDR3, the DNA is TGCGCCAGCAGCCCACCAGTAGCACAGGGAACGGCTTTCTTT. The full variable domain, rest sourced from reference TRBV5-1 and TRBJ1-1, is KAGVTQTPRYLIKTRGQQVTLSCSPISGHRSVSWYQQTPGQGLQFLFEYFSETQRNKGNFPGRFSGRQFSNSRSEMNVSTLELGDSALYLCASSPPVAQGTAFFGQGTRLTVV.

This sequence joins TRBV27 and TRBJ2-1; D is ambiguous. CDR3 length equals 11 residues. Deletions cut 8 bases from V and 6 bases from J, with 8 bases between. The germline CDR1 and CDR2 sequences are MNHEY and SMNVEV (reference sequence). The CDR3 DNA reads TGTGCCAGCGGGATCTCCAATGAGCAGTTCTTC. It is translated as CASGISNEQFF.

This clonotype was recorded at least ten times. The V gene is TRBV10-3, the J gene TRBJ2-5; perhaps TRBD1 as D (6 bases). Germline values: CDR1 ENHRY, CDR2 SYGVKD. The CDR3 covers 13 residues. V lost 3 bases to trimming and J lost 2 bases, with 7 bases between them. The CDR3 loop reads CAISEQGQETQYF. The CDR3 nucleotides are TGTGCCATCAGTGAACAGGGACAAGAGACCCAGTACTTC.

At least ten counts were recorded for this clonotype. The chain links TRBV5-1 to TRBJ1-6; no firm D call. Trimming cost V 4 bases and J 7 bases, with 9 bases left between them. CDR1 and CDR2 (germline): SGHRS, YFSETQ. CDR3 length: 13 amino acids. The CDR3 DNA reads TGCGCCAGCAGCCTTTCACCCAATTCACCCCTCCACTTT. This codes for CASSLSPNSPLHF.

Ten or more counts support this clonotype. The rearrangement uses TRBV9 and TRBJ2-1; no definite D call. Germline V CDR1 and CDR2: SGDLS, YYNGEE. Trimming pared 2 bases from V and 12 bases from J, leaving 15 bases between. This CDR3 region has 13 residues. The CDR3 loop reads CASSVRPHLGQFF. The CDR3 DNA reads TGTGCCAGCAGCGTTCGGCCGCACCTAGGGCAGTTCTTC.

This chain links TRBV10-1 with TRBJ2-5; D perhaps matches TRBD2 (6 bases). The germline V gene encodes CDR1 WNHNN and CDR2 SYGVQD (reference sequence). Deletions cut 4 bases from V and 1 base from J, with 16 bases between. There are 16 residues in the CDR3. The CDR3 nucleotides read TGCGCCAGCAGTGCCCTGGATAACGGGGGCCAAGAGACCCAGTACTTC. Translating gives CASSALDNGGQETQYF.

This chain uses TRBV7-8 with TRBJ2-3, with a possible D match to TRBD2 (6 bases). This CDR3 comprises 13 residues. Trimming shortened V by 3 bases and J by 4 bases, and 8 bases separated the two germline ends. Germline V gives CDR1 SGHVS, CDR2 FQNEAQ. The CDR3 DNA sequence: TGTGCCAGCAGCTTTCTAGCGCCAGATACGCAGTATTTT. Protein product: CASSFLAPDTQYF. The variable domain in full, with the rest retrieved from reference TRBV7-8 and TRBJ2-3, is GAGVSQSPRYKVAKRGQDVALRCDPISGHVSLFWYQQALGQGPEFLTYFQNEAQLDKSGLPSDRFFAERPEGSVSTLKIQRTQQEDSAVYLCASSFLAPDTQYFGPGTRLTVL.

The J gene is TRBJ2-7, the V gene TRBV25-1; 9 nucleotides match TRBD1. Trimming removed 6 bases from V and 5 bases from J; junction bases left unmatched: 11. The CDR3 is made up of 15 amino acids. From germline, CDR1 is MGHDK and CDR2 SYGVNS. CDR3 loop: CASSDSPDRGDEQYF. CDR3 coding DNA: TGTGCCAGCAGCGACTCACCGGACAGGGGCGACGAGCAGTACTTC.

This clonotype has ten or more counts. The chain couples TRBV24-1 to TRBJ2-2, with 7 bases matching TRBD1. Germline values: CDR1 KGHDR, CDR2 SFDVKD. The J segment lost 6 bases and the V segment lost 7 bases, leaving 13 bases of the junction unmatched. The CDR3 has 16 amino acids. CDR3: CATSSEQGISAGELFF. The CDR3 DNA is TGTGCCACCAGCTCCGAACAGGGGATTTCAGCCGGGGAGCTGTTTTTT.

This clonotype was found a few times. The rearrangement uses TRBV6-5 and TRBJ1-2; a possible D gene is TRBD1 (6 bases). The V gene lost 0 bases and the J gene lost 7 bases, with 15 bases spanning the gap. From germline, CDR1 is MNHEY and CDR2 SVGAGI. The CDR3 is 15 residues long. The CDR3: CASSYSNRGPIGYTF. The DNA for the CDR3 is TGTGCCAGCAGTTACTCGAATCGGGGGCCGATTGGCTACACCTTC.

The chain employs TRBV20-1 and TRBJ1-2, with 12 positions matching TRBD1. Per germline, CDR1 DFQATT and CDR2 SNEGSKA (reference sequence). J lost 6 bases, V lost 4 bases, and 9 bases had no gene match. This CDR3 spans 15 amino acids. The CDR3 here is CSAKPGQGAKNGYTF. The CDR3 DNA sequence: TGCAGTGCTAAACCGGGACAGGGGGCGAAGAATGGCTACACCTTC.

This chain joins TRBV27 and TRBJ2-1; D remains ambiguous. CDR3 length: 15 residues. V was clipped by 3 bases and J by 0 bases, with 9 bases between them. Germline values: CDR1 MNHEY, CDR2 SMNVEV (reference sequence). CDR3 region: CASSLWQSSYNEQFF. CDR3 nucleotides: TGTGCCAGCAGTTTGTGGCAGAGCTCCTACAATGAGCAGTTCTTC.

V is TRBV20-1 and J is TRBJ2-1; the D is unclear. V was shortened by 3 bases and J by 2 bases, with 14 bases between the two germline ends. CDR3 length equals 15 residues. CDR1 and CDR2 (germline): DFQATT, SNEGSKA (reference sequence). This chain's CDR3 is CSARKGWAPYNEQFF. Written as DNA, the CDR3 is TGCAGTGCTAGGAAGGGCTGGGCACCCTACAATGAGCAGTTCTTC.

This clonotype was counted a few times. The chain links TRBV20-1 to TRBJ2-7; perhaps TRBD1 as D (6 bases). V was pared by 0 bases and J by 4 bases, with 13 bases between. CDR1 is DFQATT and CDR2 is SNEGSKA in the germline V gene (reference sequence). This CDR3 comprises 14 residues. In DNA form, the CDR3 reads TGCAGTGCTAGAGATGTACGCAGGGGATACGAGCAGTACTTC. It yields the protein CSARDVRRGYEQYF.

This clonotype was counted only a few times. V usage is TRBV7-2 and J usage is TRBJ2-1; D possibly corresponds to TRBD1 (6 bases). CDR1 SGHTA and CDR2 FQGNSA come from the germline V gene. This CDR3 is 16 amino acids long. V was pared by 0 bases and J by 4 bases, with 13 bases between. The CDR3 bases are TGTGCCAGCAGCTTAGCGTGGGGGCTAGTTTACAATGAGCAGTTCTTC. Translating it yields CASSLAWGLVYNEQFF.

This clonotype showed up many times. The chain uses TRBV7-2 and TRBJ2-7; tentative D call: TRBD2 (5 bases). The CDR3 has 14 residues. From germline, CDR1 is SGHTA and CDR2 FQGNSA. V lost 4 bases to trimming and J lost 0 bases, with 10 bases between them. CDR3 residues: CASSSNRDSYEQYF. Here the CDR3 DNA reads TGTGCCAGCAGCTCTAACCGGGACTCCTACGAGCAGTACTTC.

This clonotype came up many times. V and J are TRBV28 and TRBJ2-1; 9 nucleotides agree with TRBD2. The CDR3 sequence is 12 residues long. Germline values: CDR1 MDHEN, CDR2 SYDVKM. Trimming at V came to 6 bases and at J to 14 bases, leaving 8 bases not matched to a gene. The CDR3 here is CASSNAGGREFF. CDR3 nucleotide sequence: TGTGCCAGCAGCAACGCGGGGGGGCGGGAGTTCTTC.

V is TRBV6-5 and J is TRBJ2-7, with D unresolved. Germline values: CDR1 MNHEY, CDR2 SVGAGI. Trimming pared 8 bases from V and 3 bases from J, leaving 20 bases between. This CDR3 region has 15 residues. Here the CDR3 DNA reads TGTGCCAGCCGCCAGGACCGACCGCTGATCTACGAGCAGTACGTC. It specifies CASRQDRPLIYEQYV.

The J gene is TRBJ1-1, the V gene TRBV20-1; D is perhaps TRBD1 (6 bases). The V gene's germline CDR1 is DFQATT and CDR2 SNEGSKA (reference sequence). This CDR3 has 13 residues. CDR3 in amino acids: CSYNLGGATEAFF. The CDR3 nucleotides are TGCAGCTATAACTTAGGGGGGGCCACTGAAGCTTTCTTT.

The J gene is TRBJ2-7, the V gene TRBV7-2; the D gene is possibly TRBD2 (5 bases). Germline V gene sequence: CDR1 SGHTA, CDR2 FQGNSA. The CDR3 contains 15 residues. The germline V and J ends were trimmed by 1 base and 0 bases, with 10 bases remaining between them. The CDR3 here is CASSLGPGNSYEQYF. The CDR3 nucleotides are TGTGCCAGCAGCTTAGGCCCGGGGAACTCCTACGAGCAGTACTTC.

This clonotype was counted many times. The CDR3 region is CASSWDHRGLNEQYV. CDR3 nucleotides: TGTGCCAGCAGTTGGGATCACAGGGGACTAAACGAGCAGTACGTC. The chain carries TRBV28 and TRBJ2-7, with D tentatively TRBD1 or TRBD2 (7 bases each). The length of the CDR3 is 15 residues. V was clipped by 4 bases and J by 5 bases, with 18 bases between them. Germline values: CDR1 MDHEN, CDR2 SYDVKM.